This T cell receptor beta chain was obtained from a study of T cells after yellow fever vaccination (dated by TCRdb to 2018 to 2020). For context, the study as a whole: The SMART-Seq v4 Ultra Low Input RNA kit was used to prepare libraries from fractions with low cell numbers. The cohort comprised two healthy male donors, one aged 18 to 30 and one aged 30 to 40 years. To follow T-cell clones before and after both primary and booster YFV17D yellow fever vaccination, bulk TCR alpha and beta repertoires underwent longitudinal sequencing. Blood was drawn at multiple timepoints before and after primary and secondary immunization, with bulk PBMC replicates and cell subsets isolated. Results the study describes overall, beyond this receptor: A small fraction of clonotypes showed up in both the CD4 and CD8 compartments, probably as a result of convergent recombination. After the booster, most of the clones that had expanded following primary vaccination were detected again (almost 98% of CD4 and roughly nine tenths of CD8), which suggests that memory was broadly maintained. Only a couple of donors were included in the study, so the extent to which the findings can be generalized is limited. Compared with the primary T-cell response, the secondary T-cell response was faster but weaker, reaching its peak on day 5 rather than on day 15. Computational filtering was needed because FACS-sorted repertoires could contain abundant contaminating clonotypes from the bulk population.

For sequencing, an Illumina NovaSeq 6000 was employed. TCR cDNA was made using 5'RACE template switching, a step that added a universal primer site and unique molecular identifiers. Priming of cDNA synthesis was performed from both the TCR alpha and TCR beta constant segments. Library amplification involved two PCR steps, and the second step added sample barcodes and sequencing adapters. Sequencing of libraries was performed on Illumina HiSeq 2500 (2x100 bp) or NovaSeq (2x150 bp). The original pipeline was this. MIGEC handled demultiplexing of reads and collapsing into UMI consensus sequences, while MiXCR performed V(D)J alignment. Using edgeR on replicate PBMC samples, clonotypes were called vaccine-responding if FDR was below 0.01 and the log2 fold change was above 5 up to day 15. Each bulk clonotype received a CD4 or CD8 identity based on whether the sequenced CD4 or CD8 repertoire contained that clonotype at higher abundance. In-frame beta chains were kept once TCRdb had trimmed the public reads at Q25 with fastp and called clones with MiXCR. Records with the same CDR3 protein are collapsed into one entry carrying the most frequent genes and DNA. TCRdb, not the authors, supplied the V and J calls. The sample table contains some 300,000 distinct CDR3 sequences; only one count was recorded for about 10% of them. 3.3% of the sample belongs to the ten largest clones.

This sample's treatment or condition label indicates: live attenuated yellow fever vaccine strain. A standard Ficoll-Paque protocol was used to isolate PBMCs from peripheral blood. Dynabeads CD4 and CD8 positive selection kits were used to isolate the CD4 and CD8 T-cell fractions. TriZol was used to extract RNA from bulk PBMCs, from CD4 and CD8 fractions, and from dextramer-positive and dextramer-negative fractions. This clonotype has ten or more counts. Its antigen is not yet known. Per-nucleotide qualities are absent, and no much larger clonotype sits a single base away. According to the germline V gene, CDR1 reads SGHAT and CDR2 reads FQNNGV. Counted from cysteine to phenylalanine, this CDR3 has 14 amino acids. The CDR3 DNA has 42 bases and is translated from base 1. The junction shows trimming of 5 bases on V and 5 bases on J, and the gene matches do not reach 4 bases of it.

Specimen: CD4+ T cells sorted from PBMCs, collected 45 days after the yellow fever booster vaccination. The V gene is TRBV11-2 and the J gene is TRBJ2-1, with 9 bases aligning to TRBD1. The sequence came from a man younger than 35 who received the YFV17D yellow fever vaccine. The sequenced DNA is TGTGCCAGCAGCCGACAGGGGGGGAACAATGAGCAGTTCTTC. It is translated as CASSRQGGNNEQFF.